The following is a T cell receptor beta chain sequence with its context. The sample originates from a study of technical replicates of blood from a few donors. Assay: immunoSEQ multiplex PCR; the TCRdb copy retains only in-frame clones and omits some. Of approximately 100,000 clones in the sample, under 96% were seen once. The CDR3 runs to 13 residues. V lost 5 bases to trimming and J lost 5 bases; unmatched junction nucleotides: 3. The V gene's germline CDR1 is MNHEY and CDR2 SVGAGI. This chain uses TRBV6-5 with TRBJ1-1; 9 positions match TRBD1. Sequencing was done on a sample of T cells isolated from PBMCs. The origin of this receptor is a human donor in good health. CDR3 residues: CASSRQGVTEAFF. The CDR3 coding sequence is TGTGCCAGCAGTCGACAGGGGGTGACTGAAGCTTTCTTT.